This T cell receptor beta chain comes out of a study of Tregs in tolerant kidney transplant recipients. Details on this clone: Its target is not known.

CDR1 is MRHNA, CDR2 SNTAGT, per germline. V lost 5 bases to trimming and J lost 3 bases; unmatched junction nucleotides: 5. The CDR3 totals 14 residues. TCRdb's copy holds only in-frame clones and misses some; the assay was immunoSEQ multiplex PCR. The sample holds approximately 98,000 clones; around 91% are singletons and the top ten take nearly 0.35%. Thawed PBMCs were FACS-sorted into unstimulated CD4+CD25+CD127- regulatory T cells, CD4+CD25- non-regulatory cells, CD4 and CD8 cells. Overall study findings and caveats: Donor-specific Treg expansion exceeded global Treg expansion in tolerant patients, suggesting antigen drive. Biological reproducibility was not directly addressed, but technical replication error appeared minimal.

The sequence derives from a human donor who received a combined kidney and bone marrow transplant. Sequenced here: CD4+ T cells from blood, sampled before the transplant. V is TRBV6-4 and J is TRBJ2-3; TRBD2 agrees at 7 bases. CDR3 nucleotides: TGTGCCAGCAGTCGGACGGGAGGAACAGATACGCAGTATTTT. Translated, it gives CASSRTGGTDTQYF.